The 30 T cell receptor beta chains in this list originate from one sample, sequenced in a study of Graves' ophthalmopathy and Graves' hyperthyroidism. TCR beta CDR3 amplification used RNA transcripts. An opening RT-PCR round employed HTBI primers and preceded a second-round multiplex PCR. Each CDR3 protein gets one entry after TCRdb re-called the multiplex PCR reads with MiXCR. Among a few hundred thousand distinct CDR3 sequences listed, 15% to 19% were seen once. The sequencing input was peripheral blood. These receptors came from a woman younger than 30 with stable Graves' hyperthyroidism.

A remark on this clonotype: This could be a read error, since a much larger clone is one nucleotide away. The chain recombines TRBV28 with TRBJ2-7; tentatively, D is TRBD1 or TRBD2 (5 bases each). Trimming cost V 5 bases and J 3 bases, with 20 bases left between them. Germline assignment: CDR1 MDHEN and CDR2 SYDVKM. This CDR3 contains 16 residues. The CDR3 region has the DNA TGTGCCAGCAGTCTTCGTCTGGGGGAGAGGAACTACGAGCAGTACTTC. Its protein is CASSLRLGERNYEQYF.

This chain joins TRBV12-3 or TRBV12-4 and TRBJ1-1; D ambiguous. V was cut by 2 bases and J by 1 base, with 26 bases left in between. CDR3 length equals 20 residues. CDR3 sequence reads: CASSLRGPGRAPLPNTEAFF. CDR3 in DNA: TGTGCCAGCAGTTTAAGAGGGCCCGGGAGGGCCCCTCTGCCGAACACTGAAGCTTTCTTT.

The sample holds many counts of this clonotype. This sequence joins TRBV19 and TRBJ2-2; the match to TRBD1 covers 7 bases. V was clipped by 7 bases and J by 1 base; unmatched bases: 6. The CDR3 is 15 residues long. Germline V CDR1 and CDR2: LNHDA, SQIVND (reference sequence). In DNA, the CDR3 is TGTGCCAGTAACGGAAGGACAGGGAACACCGGGGAGCTGTTTTTT. It translates to CASNGRTGNTGELFF. Full variable domain (remainder filled in from reference TRBV19 and TRBJ2-2): DGGITQSPKYLFRKEGQNVTLSCEQNLNHDAMYWYRQDPGQGLRLIYYSQIVNDFQKGDIAEGYSVSREKKESFPLTVTSAQKNPTAFYLCASNGRTGNTGELFFGEGSRLTVL.

The chain couples TRBV14 to TRBJ2-5; D may be TRBD2 (5 bases). CDR1 and CDR2 from the germline V gene are SGHDN and FVKESK. V dropped 4 bases and J dropped 3 bases, with 18 bases sitting between them. This CDR3 spans 16 amino acids. CDR3 DNA: TGTGCCAGCAGCCCCCTCGGGGAGTTCGAGAAAGAGACCCAGTACTTC. Translation gives CASSPLGEFEKETQYF.

The rearrangement links TRBV6-1 to TRBJ2-7; the D is unclear. Trimming cost V 5 bases and J 6 bases, with 11 bases left between them. CDR3 length: 12 residues. Germline V CDR1 and CDR2: MNHNS, SASEGT. The CDR3 DNA sequence: TGTGCCAGCAGTCCGTCGATGGGCGAGCAGTACTTC. Translation gives CASSPSMGEQYF.

This clonotype showed up just a few times. The genes are TRBV20-1 and TRBJ2-7, with TRBD1 matching over 7 bases. V was pared by 0 bases and J by 7 bases, with 9 bases of the junction left unmatched. The CDR3 sequence is 14 residues long. CDR1 and CDR2 (germline): DFQATT, SNEGSKA (reference sequence). CDR3 sequence (DNA): TGCAGTGCTAGAGACGGGACAGTAAACGGGGAGCAGTACTTC. Amino acid sequence: CSARDGTVNGEQYF.

A note on this clonotype: This clone may be a read error of a much larger clone one base away. The J gene is TRBJ1-1, the V gene TRBV20-1; D is unresolved. The CDR3 is 11 amino acids. Germline lookup yields CDR1 DFQATT and CDR2 SNEGSKA (reference sequence). Trimming left V 5 bases short and J 3 bases short, with 7 bases between. The CDR3: CSALWDTEAFF. DNA of the CDR3: TGCAGTGCTCTTTGGGACACTGAAGCTTTCTTT.

This clonotype was recorded at least ten times. The genes are TRBV5-1 and TRBJ2-7; TRBD1 matches at 10 bases. Germline V CDR1 and CDR2: SGHRS, YFSETQ. The CDR3 contains 16 residues. Germline trimming cut 4 bases from V and 6 bases from J; bases unmatched to any gene: 13. The chain's CDR3 is CASSPPTRDRGPEQYF. The CDR3 coding sequence is TGCGCCAGCAGCCCCCCTACCCGGGACAGGGGACCCGAGCAGTACTTC.

This clonotype was observed a single time. The missing conserved phenylalanine or tryptophan at the end of this CDR3 makes a read error likely. The CDR3 is CASSPIAGLPQEPQYY. The CDR3 nucleotides are TGTGCCAGCAGTCCTATCGCGGGGCTTCCTCAGGAGCCCCAGTACTAC. The chain uses TRBV6-2 or TRBV6-3 and TRBJ2-5; tentatively, D is TRBD2 (6 bases). CDR1 is MNHEY and CDR2 is SVGEGT in the germline V gene. The CDR3 runs 16 residues. V was trimmed by 5 bases and J by 9 bases, leaving 25 bases between them.

The chain has TRBV4-1 and TRBJ2-7; D perhaps matches TRBD1 (6 bases). The CDR3 contains 13 residues. CDR1 MGHRA and CDR2 YSYEKL come from the germline V gene. V was pared by 3 bases and J by 5 bases, with 11 bases between. CDR3 amino acids: CASSQGHRDEQYF. DNA of the CDR3: TGCGCCAGCAGCCAGGGACACAGGGACGAGCAGTACTTC.

This clonotype was seen repeatedly, ten times or more. The chain uses TRBV6-1 and TRBJ1-1; D gene unclear. This CDR3 region has 15 residues. Germline V lookup: CDR1 MNHNS, CDR2 SASEGT. V lost 7 bases to trimming and J lost 1 base, with 16 bases between them. CDR3 in amino acids: CASNLLPPANTEAFF. CDR3 bases: TGTGCCAGCAACCTACTGCCCCCGGCGAACACTGAAGCTTTCTTT.

Only a few counts were recorded for this clonotype. This sequence may be a read error, since a much larger clone differs from it by one base. The chain links TRBV28 to TRBJ2-7, with D possibly being TRBD1 (7 bases). This CDR3 has 14 residues. CDR1 and CDR2 from the germline V gene are MDHEN and SYDVKM. DNA of the CDR3: TGTGCCAGCAGTTTTAGCAGGGGGAGGTACGAGCAGTCCTTC. It codes for CASSFSRGRYEQSF.

This clonotype was seen repeatedly, ten times or more. This sequence joins TRBV19 and TRBJ1-1; 8 nucleotides align to TRBD1. CDR3 length: 15 amino acids. V trimming: 3 bases; J trimming: 3 bases; junction bases outside the gene matches: 6. Germline V CDR1 and CDR2: LNHDA, SQIVND (reference sequence). CDR3 bases: TGTGCCAGTAGTATTCTGACAGGGGCCGACACTGAAGCTTTCTTT. It translates to CASSILTGADTEAFF.

This clonotype appeared many times. The V call is TRBV5-1, the J call TRBJ1-1, with 9 bases lining up with TRBD1. This CDR3 is built from 14 residues. Germline V lookup: CDR1 SGHRS, CDR2 YFSETQ. V shed 4 bases, J shed 4 bases, and the junction held 5 bases outside the gene matches. This chain's CDR3 is CASSVDRGSTEAFF. The CDR3 nucleotides read TGCGCCAGCAGCGTGGACAGGGGCTCCACTGAAGCTTTCTTT.

This clonotype was counted at least ten times. The J gene is TRBJ1-5, the V gene TRBV12-3 or TRBV12-4, with D maybe TRBD1 (5 bases). The CDR3 spans 14 residues. The V and J ends lost 5 bases and 4 bases respectively, with 12 bases between them. CDR3 DNA sequence: TGTGCCAGCAGTGGAGGGGTGCCAAATCAGCCCCAGCATTTT. Translated, it gives CASSGGVPNQPQHF.

This clonotype showed up many times. The rearrangement joins TRBV20-1 to TRBJ1-5; D might be TRBD1 (5 bases). Germline CDR1 and CDR2: DFQATT and SNEGSKA (reference sequence). V lost 4 bases to trimming and J lost 4 bases, with 11 bases between them. The CDR3 runs 13 residues. This CDR3 reads CSATREINQPQHF. The CDR3 DNA follows: TGCAGTGCTACCAGGGAAATTAATCAGCCCCAGCATTTT.

The sample holds many counts of this clonotype. V usage is TRBV3-1 and J usage is TRBJ1-2; D gene ambiguous. The germline V gene has CDR1 LGHDT and CDR2 YNNKEL (reference sequence). V dropped 4 bases and J dropped 4 bases, with 13 bases sitting between them. The CDR3 totals 14 residues. CDR3 nucleotides: TGTGCCAGCAGCCGGTCTGGGGAAGGCTATGGCTACACCTTC. This gives the protein CASSRSGEGYGYTF.

There are many counts of this clonotype. V usage is TRBV2 and J usage is TRBJ1-3; D remains ambiguous. This CDR3 region has 12 residues. Trimming took 3 bases from V and 5 from J, leaving 5 bases between them. From germline, CDR1 is SNHLY and CDR2 FYNNEI. In DNA form, the CDR3 reads TGTGCCAGCAGTGACAGGAGAAACACCATATATTTT. Its protein product is CASSDRRNTIYF.

This rearrangement joins TRBV6-1 to TRBJ2-5, with TRBD1 identical over 7 bases. Trimming took 4 bases from V and 4 from J; bases not matched to a gene: 6. This CDR3 contains 14 residues. Germline V lookup: CDR1 MNHNS, CDR2 SASEGT. DNA for the CDR3: TGTGCCAGCAGTGCACAACAGGGGACAGAGACCCAGTACTTC. Amino acid sequence: CASSAQQGTETQYF.

This clonotype has a count of ten or more. The rearrangement uses TRBV24-1 and TRBJ1-2; no reliable D call. V lost 1 base, J lost 2 bases, and 7 bases lay in between. The V gene's germline CDR1 is KGHDR and CDR2 SFDVKD. CDR3 length equals 14 residues. CDR3 residues: CATSDFGENYGYTF. The CDR3, as DNA: TGTGCCACCAGTGATTTTGGCGAAAACTATGGCTACACCTTC.

There are many counts of this clonotype. J is TRBJ1-1 and V is TRBV5-1; 7 bases line up with TRBD1. The ends lost 0 bases at V and 7 bases at J; junction bases unmatched: 6. CDR1 is SGHRS and CDR2 is YFSETQ in the germline V gene. The CDR3 is made up of 14 amino acids. The CDR3: CASSLEQGRSEAFF. CDR3 sequence (DNA): TGCGCCAGCAGCTTGGAACAGGGGCGAAGTGAAGCTTTCTTT.

Many counts were recorded for this clonotype. The rearrangement joins TRBV29-1 to TRBJ1-5; 8 bases match TRBD1. With V trimmed by 4 bases and J by 1 base, 3 bases remained unmatched. Germline CDR1 SQVTM, CDR2 ANQGSEA. This CDR3 comprises 14 residues. In nucleotides, the CDR3 is TGCAGCGTTGGACAGGGGCAGAGCAATCAGCCCCAGCATTTT. Translation: CSVGQGQSNQPQHF.

This clonotype has only a few counts. The chain joins TRBV7-9 to TRBJ2-7, with D possibly TRBD2 on 7 matching bases. Germline V gene data show CDR1 as SEHNR and CDR2 as FQNEAQ (reference sequence). Trimming left V 5 bases short and J 5 bases short, with 19 bases between. The CDR3 runs 15 residues. The CDR3 here is CASSRRGGGAHEQYF. The CDR3 region has the DNA TGTGCCAGCAGCCGTCGAGGGGGGGGCGCACACGAGCAGTACTTC.

Remarks on this clonotype: A read error may explain this, as a much larger clone is one base away. The J gene is TRBJ2-7, the V gene TRBV6-5; D perhaps matches TRBD2 (6 bases). The CDR3 length is 12 residues. Germline values: CDR1 MNHEY, CDR2 SVGAGI. CDR3 DNA sequence: TGTACCAGCAGTTACTCAGGAGGGGAGCAGTACTTC. This gives the protein CTSSYSGGEQYF.

The table lists this clonotype with many counts. This rearrangement joins TRBV2 to TRBJ2-2; 7 positions match TRBD1. Germline values: CDR1 SNHLY, CDR2 FYNNEI. This CDR3 contains 15 residues. The V and J ends lost 5 bases and 1 base, in that order; junction bases with no gene match: 4. Written as DNA, the CDR3 is TGTGCCAGCAGTCCATGGACAGGGAACACCGGGGAGCTGTTTTTT. Translation: CASSPWTGNTGELFF.

This rearrangement joins TRBV7-8 to TRBJ2-7, with D hard to call. This CDR3 is 12 amino acids long. The germline CDR1 and CDR2 sequences are SGHVS and FQNEAQ. The germline V and J ends were trimmed by 2 bases and 6 bases, with 8 bases remaining between them. CDR3 DNA sequence: TGTGCCAGCAGCTTAATCATCTCCGAGCAGTACTTC. Translated, it gives CASSLIISEQYF.

The chain combines TRBV5-1 with TRBJ2-7, with 12 positions matching TRBD1. V was clipped by 3 bases and J by 0 bases; unmatched bases: 4. The germline gives CDR1 SGHRS, CDR2 YFSETQ. This CDR3 is built from 16 residues. The CDR3 DNA reads as TGCGCCAGCAGCTCCGGGACAGGGGGCAACTCCTACGAGCAGTACTTC. This gives the protein CASSSGTGGNSYEQYF. Full variable domain (rest looked up from reference TRBV5-1 and TRBJ2-7): KAGVTQTPRYLIKTRGQQVTLSCSPISGHRSVSWYQQTPGQGLQFLFEYFSETQRNKGNFPGRFSGRQFSNSRSEMNVSTLELGDSALYLCASSSGTGGNSYEQYFGPGTRLTVT.

At least ten counts were recorded for this clonotype. This chain uses TRBV11-2 with TRBJ1-3, with TRBD1 as a possible D gene (6 bases). Germline V gives CDR1 SGHAT, CDR2 FQNNGV. The CDR3 consists of 15 residues. The V and J ends lost 6 bases and 3 bases respectively, with 15 bases between them. CDR3 protein: CASRQTGMIGNTIYF. CDR3 sequence (DNA): TGTGCCAGCAGACAAACAGGGATGATTGGAAACACCATATATTTT. The full variable domain, completed using reference TRBV11-2 and TRBJ1-3, is EAGVAQSPRYKIIEKRQSVAFWCNPISGHATLYWYQQILGQGPKLLIQFQNNGVVDDSQLPKDRFSAERLKGVDSTLKIQPAKLEDSAVYLCASRQTGMIGNTIYFGEGSWLTVV.

This chain uses TRBV5-1 with TRBJ1-6; TRBD1 aligns across 7 bases. After removal of 9 bases from V and 8 bases from J, the junction contained 11 bases not matched to a gene. The CDR3 totals 14 residues. The V gene's germline CDR1 is SGHRS and CDR2 YFSETQ. As DNA, the CDR3 is TGCGCCACCCGGGAGGGGGCGCAGCATTCACCCCTCCACTTT. Amino acid sequence: CATREGAQHSPLHF.

Notes on this clonotype: Being one base from a much bigger clone, this may be a read error. The rearrangement joins TRBV4-1 to TRBJ2-7; possibly TRBD2 for D (5 bases). CDR1 is MGHRA and CDR2 is YSYEKL in the germline V gene. V was shortened by 7 bases and J by 10 bases, with 14 bases between the two germline ends. The CDR3 loop spans 11 amino acids. Written as DNA, the CDR3 is TGCGCCAGCATCGGCCAGCGGCTTCAGTACTTC. The encoded protein is CASIGQRLQYF.